A single sample gave rise to the 31 T cell receptor beta chains below, sequenced in a study of T cell repertoires in cytomegalovirus infection. TCRdb fed the reads into MiXCR, producing one record per CDR3 protein. In the table there are approximately 600,000 distinct CDR3 sequences, around two fifths of which are singletons. These TCRs are of unknown antigen specificity. The material was cultured PBMCs, obtained from culture after CMV antigen stimulation. These receptors were taken from a human donor in good health (CMV status not recorded). Some clones in this sample may be carry-over from other donors' samples.

The gene calls are TRBV7-9 and TRBJ2-1; 8 nucleotides agree with TRBD2. The germline CDR1 and CDR2 sequences are SEHNR and FQNEAQ (reference sequence). CDR3 length equals 14 residues. The trim removed 5 bases at V and 10 bases at J, leaving 10 bases unmatched. CDR3 nucleotides: TGTGCCAGCAGCATCTCGGGAGGGCCACGAGAGCAGTTCTTC. Protein: CASSISGGPREQFF.

This clonotype was seen a few times. The V gene is TRBV6-6, the J gene TRBJ1-5; 9 nucleotides line up with TRBD1. Germline trimming cut 6 bases from V and 7 bases from J; bases unmatched to any gene: 7. CDR3 length equals 14 residues. Germline V gene data show CDR1 as MNHNY and CDR2 as SVGAGI (reference sequence). CDR3 nucleotides: TGTGCCAGCAGCCGACAGGGGGGAGGCCAGCCCCAGCATTTT. Its protein product is CASSRQGGGQPQHF.

This clonotype was seen a single time. The chain joins TRBV11-3 to TRBJ2-5; possibly TRBD1 for D (6 bases). Between the trimmed V and J ends, which lost 4 bases and 5 bases, there was a span of 17 bases. Germline V gene data show CDR1 as SGHNT and CDR2 as YENEEA. The length of the CDR3 is 15 residues. The chain's CDR3 is CASSSQGQRLETQYF. The CDR3 coding sequence is TGTGCCAGCAGCTCCCAGGGACAACGCCTGGAGACCCAGTACTTC.

The chain recombines TRBV2 with TRBJ2-1; 7 bases are a match to TRBD2. Germline V lookup: CDR1 SNHLY, CDR2 FYNNEI. The CDR3 contains 14 residues. J was trimmed by 4 bases and V by 6 bases; bases with no gene match: 6. The chain's CDR3 is CASRRLASYNEQFF. CDR3 nucleotide sequence: TGTGCCAGCAGGCGACTAGCATCTTACAATGAGCAGTTCTTC.

This clonotype was detected only a few times. V is TRBV20-1 and J is TRBJ2-1, with TRBD1 as a possible D gene (6 bases). In germline, CDR1 is DFQATT, CDR2 SNEGSKA (reference sequence). The length of the CDR3 is 15 residues. V shed 0 bases and J shed 3 bases, with 12 bases lying between them. CDR3 DNA sequence: TGCAGTGCTAGAGATGTCAGGGGCGGCTACAATGAGCAGTTCTTC. Encoded protein: CSARDVRGGYNEQFF.

Only a few counts were recorded for this clonotype. V is TRBV20-1 and J is TRBJ2-7; weak D call: TRBD1 (6 bases). Germline values: CDR1 DFQATT, CDR2 SNEGSKA (reference sequence). The CDR3 contains 13 residues. V was cut by 2 bases and J by 4 bases, with 12 bases left in between. The CDR3 spells CSARNRAKYEQYF. The CDR3 DNA reads as TGCAGTGCTAGAAACAGGGCAAAGTACGAGCAGTACTTC.

This clonotype was recorded a few times. The chain joins TRBV27 to TRBJ1-6; 7 bases map to TRBD1. V trimming: 6 bases; J trimming: 3 bases; junction bases outside the gene matches: 11. The CDR3 spans 17 residues. Germline V gives CDR1 MNHEY, CDR2 SMNVEV (reference sequence). CDR3 in DNA: TGTGCCAGCAGCGGAACCGGGACAGCCCTCTATAATTCACCCCTCCACTTT. This codes for CASSGTGTALYNSPLHF.

This clonotype was observed a few times. V is TRBV6-1 and J is TRBJ1-1, with D perhaps matching TRBD1 (5 bases). The V and J ends lost 4 bases and 7 bases respectively, with 10 bases between them. This CDR3 comprises 12 residues. Germline V gives CDR1 MNHNS, CDR2 SASEGT. CDR3: CASSVGGGEAFF. The CDR3 nucleotides are TGTGCCAGCAGTGTCGGGGGAGGTGAAGCTTTCTTT.

The chain joins TRBV28 to TRBJ1-5, with D hard to call. The length of the CDR3 is 15 residues. Trimming left V 7 bases short and J 2 bases short, with 15 bases between. The germline V gene encodes CDR1 MDHEN and CDR2 SYDVKM. CDR3: CASTPGLGGNQPQHF. CDR3 DNA sequence: TGTGCCAGCACTCCCGGACTTGGGGGCAATCAGCCCCAGCATTTT.

This clonotype was counted only a few times. This CDR3 reads CASSPPGQGATKQYF. DNA for the CDR3: TGTGCCAGCTCACCACCGGGACAGGGGGCGACGAAGCAGTACTTC. This chain connects TRBV18 to TRBJ2-7; TRBD1 agrees at 12 bases. Germline V gene lookup returns CDR1 KGHSH and CDR2 LQKENI. The CDR3 has 15 residues. The trim removed 0 bases at V and 8 bases at J, leaving 5 bases unmatched.

This clonotype was seen only a few times. The chain joins TRBV28 to TRBJ1-2, with a weak D call TRBD1 (5 bases). Germline CDR1 MDHEN, CDR2 SYDVKM. This CDR3 is 14 amino acids long. Trimming removed 5 bases at V and 5 bases at J, with 15 bases between. As DNA, the CDR3 is TGTGCCAGCAGTCCTTGGGGGTTTGGGTATGGCTACACCTTC. Amino acids: CASSPWGFGYGYTF.

This clonotype was seen a few times. V and J are TRBV7-2 and TRBJ2-6, with D unresolved. CDR1 SGHTA and CDR2 FQGNSA come from the germline V gene. The CDR3 covers 15 residues. Between the trimmed V and J ends, which lost 1 base and 3 bases, there was a span of 7 bases. This chain's CDR3 is CASSLVTGGANVLTF. The CDR3 nucleotides read TGTGCCAGCAGCTTAGTTACTGGTGGGGCCAACGTCCTGACTTTC.

V and J are TRBV6-4 and TRBJ1-1; a weak D match, TRBD1 (5 bases). CDR1 MRHNA and CDR2 SNTAGT come from the germline V gene. Trimming removed 5 bases at V and 3 bases at J, with 13 bases between. The CDR3 is 14 amino acids. CDR3 sequence reads: CASSRDFSDTEAFF. The CDR3 nucleotides read TGTGCCAGCAGTAGGGACTTCTCAGACACTGAAGCTTTCTTT.

This clonotype was seen a handful of times. The gene calls are TRBV7-2 and TRBJ2-1; 13 bases fit TRBD2. Germline CDR1 SGHTA, CDR2 FQGNSA. Trimming removed 1 base from V and 12 bases from J; junction bases left unmatched: 9. This CDR3 is 16 amino acids long. The CDR3 loop is CASSLGGGLAGAGQFF. In nucleotides, the CDR3 is TGTGCCAGCAGCTTAGGAGGAGGACTAGCGGGAGCGGGGCAGTTCTTC.

This clonotype has only one observation. Here the CDR3 reads CASSKDRAQTPYGYTF. The CDR3 nucleotides read TGTGCCAGCAGTAAAGACAGGGCCCAAACCCCCTATGGCTACACCTTC. The chain joins TRBV12-3 or TRBV12-4 to TRBJ1-2; 7 bases are shared with TRBD1. The junction had 13 bases not matched to a gene; V was cut back by 5 bases and J by 4 bases. The CDR3 consists of 16 residues.

This chain connects TRBV7-6 to TRBJ2-7; TRBD2 matches at 11 bases. Germline CDR1 is SGHVS and CDR2 is FNYEAQ. The J segment lost 5 bases and the V segment lost 1 base, leaving 4 bases of the junction unmatched. The CDR3 extends over 15 amino acids. The chain's CDR3 is CASSLGTSGQDEQYF. The CDR3 bases are TGTGCCAGCAGCTTAGGGACTAGCGGGCAGGACGAGCAGTACTTC.

The J gene is TRBJ2-5, the V gene TRBV12-3 or TRBV12-4; D ambiguous. The CDR3 totals 14 residues. Between the trimmed V and J ends, which lost 8 bases and 5 bases, there was a span of 18 bases. The CDR3 loop is CASAPMDQLETQYF. CDR3 nucleotides: TGTGCCAGCGCCCCGATGGACCAACTCGAGACCCAGTACTTC.

This clonotype was observed a handful of times. The rearrangement joins TRBV19 to TRBJ2-7; D is perhaps TRBD1 (6 bases). The germline CDR1 and CDR2 sequences are LNHDA and SQIVND (reference sequence). The CDR3 has 18 residues. The V end lost 6 bases, the J end lost 2 bases, and 26 bases lay between the germline ends. The CDR3 region is CASSRHLQGPERAYEQYF. The CDR3 nucleotides read TGTGCCAGTAGCCGACATTTACAGGGTCCCGAGAGGGCCTACGAGCAGTACTTC.

There are a few counts of this clonotype. CDR3 nucleotide sequence: TGTGCCAGCAGTTACACAGTCGCAACTAATGAAAAACTGTTTTTT. This encodes CASSYTVATNEKLFF. This chain links TRBV6-6 with TRBJ1-4, with D unclear. V was trimmed by 2 bases and J by 0 bases, leaving 7 bases between them. CDR3 length: 15 amino acids. CDR1 is MNHNY and CDR2 is SVGAGI in the germline V gene (reference sequence).

This clonotype has only a few counts. This chain joins TRBV27 and TRBJ2-7; TRBD2 aligns across 7 bases. The V gene end was trimmed by 3 bases and the J gene end by 2 bases; junction bases not matched to a gene: 1. The CDR3 consists of 13 residues. Germline assignment: CDR1 MNHEY and CDR2 SMNVEV (reference sequence). The CDR3 DNA is TGTGCCAGCAGTTTCGCGGGGGCCTACGAGCAGTACTTC. This gives the protein CASSFAGAYEQYF.

The sample holds a few counts of this clonotype. This CDR3 reads CASSLPPDRGLSYEQYF. The CDR3 nucleotides are TGTGCCAGCAGCTTACCACCCGACAGGGGTCTCTCCTACGAGCAGTACTTC. The V call is TRBV7-9, the J call TRBJ2-7; 8 bases are shared with TRBD1. Germline assignment: CDR1 SEHNR and CDR2 FQNEAQ (reference sequence). The V gene end was trimmed by 2 bases and the J gene end by 0 bases; junction bases not matched to a gene: 9. The CDR3 consists of 17 residues.

The chain joins TRBV4-3 to TRBJ1-2, with D unclear. V lost 1 base to trimming and J lost 4 bases, with 10 bases between them. The CDR3 is 14 amino acids. The germline CDR1 and CDR2 sequences are LGHNA and YSLEER. Here the CDR3 DNA reads TGCGCCAGCAGCCAAGGGGTGGCAGCCTATGGCTACACCTTC. Amino acid sequence: CASSQGVAAYGYTF.

The CDR3 sequence is CASRELAVTGKTQYF. CDR3 nucleotides: TGTGCCAGCCGGGAACTAGCGGTTACCGGAAAGACCCAGTACTTC. The gene calls are TRBV11-2 and TRBJ2-5, with 8 bases that match TRBD2. V gave up 8 bases and J gave up 6 bases; unmatched junction bases: 14. The CDR3 contains 15 residues. Per the germline V gene, CDR1 is SGHAT and CDR2 is FQNNGV. Full variable domain (rest looked up from reference TRBV11-2 and TRBJ2-5): EAGVAQSPRYKIIEKRQSVAFWCNPISGHATLYWYQQILGQGPKLLIQFQNNGVVDDSQLPKDRFSAERLKGVDSTLKIQPAKLEDSAVYLCASRELAVTGKTQYFGPGTRLLVL.

The J gene is TRBJ2-2, the V gene TRBV5-6; tentative D call: TRBD2 (6 bases). This CDR3 is 15 amino acids long. Germline CDR1 reads SGHDT; CDR2 reads YYEEEE. Trimming stripped 4 bases from V and 1 base from J, with 11 bases between. Here the CDR3 reads CASSPLGGNTGELFF. In DNA form, the CDR3 reads TGTGCCAGCAGCCCCCTCGGGGGGAACACCGGGGAGCTGTTTTTT.

This clonotype showed up just a few times. The chain couples TRBV12-3 or TRBV12-4 to TRBJ2-7; 10 nucleotides align to TRBD2. J gave up 3 bases and V 5 bases, and 7 bases lay outside the gene matches. This CDR3 is built from 15 residues. The CDR3 region is CASSTEGLAYYEQYF. Written as DNA, the CDR3 is TGTGCCAGCAGTACCGAGGGACTAGCGTACTACGAGCAGTACTTC.

The rearrangement joins TRBV12-3 or TRBV12-4 to TRBJ1-5, with D maybe TRBD1 (6 bases). The CDR3 contains 14 residues. Trimming shortened V by 3 bases and J by 7 bases, and 13 bases separated the two germline ends. The CDR3 protein is CASSLTGGEQPQHF. In nucleotides, the CDR3 is TGTGCCAGCAGTTTGACGGGGGGCGAACAGCCCCAGCATTTT.

The V call is TRBV19, the J call TRBJ1-4; D remains ambiguous. The CDR3 has 13 residues. CDR1 LNHDA and CDR2 SQIVND come from the germline V gene (reference sequence). The V gene lost 11 bases and the J gene lost 5 bases, with 15 bases spanning the gap. The CDR3 region is CAFNGELNEKLFF. The DNA of the CDR3 is TGTGCCTTCAATGGGGAGCTGAATGAAAAACTGTTTTTT.

V gene TRBV5-1 combines with J gene TRBJ2-7, with 13 bases fitting TRBD2. There are 15 residues in the CDR3. Germline V lookup: CDR1 SGHRS, CDR2 YFSETQ. V trimming: 4 bases; J trimming: 4 bases; junction bases outside the gene matches: 5. CDR3 nucleotide sequence: TGCGCCAGCAGCCCGGGACTAGCGGGGAATTACGAGCAGTACTTC. It codes for CASSPGLAGNYEQYF.

The chain has TRBV20-1 and TRBJ2-3; D not resolved. Trimming left V 0 bases short and J 0 bases short, with 7 bases between. This CDR3 spans 14 amino acids. CDR1 is DFQATT and CDR2 is SNEGSKA in the germline V gene (reference sequence). DNA of the CDR3: TGCAGTGCTAGAGATCTCTCTAGCACAGATACGCAGTATTTT. Translated, it gives CSARDLSSTDTQYF.

The rearrangement joins TRBV20-1 to TRBJ1-5, with 10 bases that match TRBD1. This CDR3 is 16 amino acids long. The germline V gene encodes CDR1 DFQATT and CDR2 SNEGSKA (reference sequence). Trimming cost V 0 bases and J 1 base; bases outside gene matches: 3. CDR3 bases: TGCAGTGCTAGAGAGGACAGGGGGGCGAGCAATCAGCCCCAGCATTTT. It yields the protein CSAREDRGASNQPQHF.

In regard to this clonotype: The junction differs from germline at one of its ends, possibly a read error. This chain connects TRBV29-1 to TRBJ2-1; perhaps TRBD1 as D (6 bases). The CDR3 length is 13 residues. Looked up from germline, CDR1 is SQVTM and CDR2 is ANQGSEA. The DNA of the CDR3 is TGCAGCGTGGAAGGGTGGGGGACATATGAGCAGTTCTTC. Protein sequence: CSVEGWGTYEQFF.